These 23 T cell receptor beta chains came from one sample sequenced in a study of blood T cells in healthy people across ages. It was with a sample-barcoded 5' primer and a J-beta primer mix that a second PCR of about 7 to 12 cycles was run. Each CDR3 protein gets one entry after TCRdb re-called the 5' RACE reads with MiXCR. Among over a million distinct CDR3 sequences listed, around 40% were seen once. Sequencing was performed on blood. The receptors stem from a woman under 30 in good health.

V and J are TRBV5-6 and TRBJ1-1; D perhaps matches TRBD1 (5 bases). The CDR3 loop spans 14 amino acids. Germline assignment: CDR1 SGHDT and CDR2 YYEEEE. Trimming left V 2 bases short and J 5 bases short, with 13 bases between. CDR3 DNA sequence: TGTGCCAGCAGCTTCCAGGGCGGTTTAACTGAAGCTTTCTTT. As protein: CASSFQGGLTEAFF.

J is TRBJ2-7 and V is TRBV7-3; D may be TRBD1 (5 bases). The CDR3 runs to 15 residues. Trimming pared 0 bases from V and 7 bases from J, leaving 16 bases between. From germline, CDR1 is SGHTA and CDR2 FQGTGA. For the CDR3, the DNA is TGTGCCAGCAGCTTAACAGGGGTACTGGACAATGAGCAGTACTTC. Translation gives CASSLTGVLDNEQYF.

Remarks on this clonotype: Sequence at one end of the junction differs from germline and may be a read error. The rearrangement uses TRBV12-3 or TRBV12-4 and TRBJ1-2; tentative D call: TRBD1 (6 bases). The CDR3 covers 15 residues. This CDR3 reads CANSPSGTPTGGYTF. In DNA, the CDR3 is TGTGCCAACAGTCCCTCCGGGACACCCACGGGGGGCTACACCTTC.

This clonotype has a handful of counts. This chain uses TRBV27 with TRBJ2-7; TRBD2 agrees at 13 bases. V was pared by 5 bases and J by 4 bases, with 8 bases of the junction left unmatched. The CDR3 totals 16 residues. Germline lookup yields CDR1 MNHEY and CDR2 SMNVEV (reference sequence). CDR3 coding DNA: TGTGCCAGCAGTACCAGGACTAGCGGGAGAACATACGAGCAGTACTTC. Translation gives CASSTRTSGRTYEQYF.

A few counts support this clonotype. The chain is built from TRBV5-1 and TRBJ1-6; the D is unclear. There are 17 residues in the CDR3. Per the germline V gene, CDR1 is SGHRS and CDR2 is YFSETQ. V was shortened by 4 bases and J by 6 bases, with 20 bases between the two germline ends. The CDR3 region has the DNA TGCGCCAGCAGCAACCGAGAGAGTGGCATGATTAATTCACCCCTCCACTTT. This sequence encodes CASSNRESGMINSPLHF.

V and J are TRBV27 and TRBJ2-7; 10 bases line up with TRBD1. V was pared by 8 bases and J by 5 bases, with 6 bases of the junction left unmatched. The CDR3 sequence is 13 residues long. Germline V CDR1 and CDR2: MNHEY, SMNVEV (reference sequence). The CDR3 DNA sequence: TGTGCCAGCTTTGGACAGGGGGGCCACGAGCAGTACTTC. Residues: CASFGQGGHEQYF.

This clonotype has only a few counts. CDR3 coding DNA: TGTGCCAGCACACCGCGGGCAGGGGGGTACTACGAGCAGTACTTC. Translating gives CASTPRAGGYYEQYF. The chain links TRBV27 to TRBJ2-4, with a weak D call TRBD1 (7 bases). The last part of the DNA fits TRBJ2-7 better; the J call may be wrong. In germline, CDR1 is MNHEY, CDR2 SMNVEV (reference sequence). This CDR3 contains 15 residues.

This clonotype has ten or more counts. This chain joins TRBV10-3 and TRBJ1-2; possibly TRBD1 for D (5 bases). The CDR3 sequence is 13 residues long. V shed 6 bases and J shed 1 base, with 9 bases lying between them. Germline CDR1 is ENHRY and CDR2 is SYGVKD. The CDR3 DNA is TGTGCCATCAGGGGACTTAATAACTATGGCTACACCTTC. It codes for CAIRGLNNYGYTF.

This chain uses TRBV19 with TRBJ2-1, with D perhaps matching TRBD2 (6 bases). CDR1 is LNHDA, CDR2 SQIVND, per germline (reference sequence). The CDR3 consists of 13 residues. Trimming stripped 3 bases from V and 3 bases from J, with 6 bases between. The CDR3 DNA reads TGTGCCAGTAGTATGCGGGGCTACAATGAGCAGTTCTTC. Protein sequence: CASSMRGYNEQFF. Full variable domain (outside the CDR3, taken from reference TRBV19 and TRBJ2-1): DGGITQSPKYLFRKEGQNVTLSCEQNLNHDAMYWYRQDPGQGLRLIYYSQIVNDFQKGDIAEGYSVSREKKESFPLTVTSAQKNPTAFYLCASSMRGYNEQFFGPGTRLTVL.

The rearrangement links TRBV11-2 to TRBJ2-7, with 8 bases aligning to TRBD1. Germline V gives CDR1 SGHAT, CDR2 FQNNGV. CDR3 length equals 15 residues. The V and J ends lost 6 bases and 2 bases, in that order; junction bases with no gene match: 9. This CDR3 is CASRRPGQAPYEQYF. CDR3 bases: TGTGCCAGCAGACGACCGGGACAGGCTCCCTACGAGCAGTACTTC.

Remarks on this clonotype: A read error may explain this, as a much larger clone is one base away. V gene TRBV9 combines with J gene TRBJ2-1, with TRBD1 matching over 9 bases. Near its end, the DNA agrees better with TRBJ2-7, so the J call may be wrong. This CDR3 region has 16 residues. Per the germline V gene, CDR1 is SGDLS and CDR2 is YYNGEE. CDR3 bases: TGTGCCAGCAGCGTAGGGGTGGGGACAGGGAAAAATGAGCAGTACTTC. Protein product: CASSVGVGTGKNEQYF.

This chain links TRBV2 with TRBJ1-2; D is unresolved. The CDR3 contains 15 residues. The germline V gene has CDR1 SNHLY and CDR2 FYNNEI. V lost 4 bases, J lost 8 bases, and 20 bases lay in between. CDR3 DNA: TGTGCCAGCAGTGGGGGTCAGACGCCGGTGGGAGGCTACACCTTC. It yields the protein CASSGGQTPVGGYTF. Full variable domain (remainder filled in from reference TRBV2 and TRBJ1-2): EPEVTQTPSHQVTQMGQEVILRCVPISNHLYFYWYRQILGQKVEFLVSFYNNEISEKSEIFDDQFSVERPDGSNFTLKIRSTKLEDSAMYFCASSGGQTPVGGYTFGSGTRLTVV.

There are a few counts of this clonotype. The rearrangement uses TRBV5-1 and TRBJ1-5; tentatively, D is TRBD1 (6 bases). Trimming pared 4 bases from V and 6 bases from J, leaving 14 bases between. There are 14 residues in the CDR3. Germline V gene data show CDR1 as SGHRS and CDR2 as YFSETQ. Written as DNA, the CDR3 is TGCGCCAGCAGCGACGGACAGCCGGGTCAGCCCCAGCATTTT. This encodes CASSDGQPGQPQHF.

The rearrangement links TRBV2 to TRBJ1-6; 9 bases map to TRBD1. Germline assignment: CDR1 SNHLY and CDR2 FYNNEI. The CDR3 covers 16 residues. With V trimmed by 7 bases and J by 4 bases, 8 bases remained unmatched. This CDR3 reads CASNVGQGTYNSPLHF. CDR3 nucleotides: TGTGCCAGCAATGTGGGACAGGGCACTTATAATTCACCCCTCCACTTT.

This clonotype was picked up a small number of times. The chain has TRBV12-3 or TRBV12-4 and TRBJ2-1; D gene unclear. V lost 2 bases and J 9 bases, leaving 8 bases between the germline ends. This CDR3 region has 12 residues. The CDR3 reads CASSLIVGEQFF. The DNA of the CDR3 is TGTGCCAGCAGTTTAATTGTCGGTGAGCAGTTCTTC.

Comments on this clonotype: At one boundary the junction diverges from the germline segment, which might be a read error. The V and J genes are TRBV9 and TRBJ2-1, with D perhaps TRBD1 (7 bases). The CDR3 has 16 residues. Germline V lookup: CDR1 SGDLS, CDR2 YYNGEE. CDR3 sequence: CASSVAGAGGYNEQSF. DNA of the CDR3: TGTGCCAGCAGCGTAGCTGGCGCAGGGGGGTACAATGAGCAGTCCTTC.

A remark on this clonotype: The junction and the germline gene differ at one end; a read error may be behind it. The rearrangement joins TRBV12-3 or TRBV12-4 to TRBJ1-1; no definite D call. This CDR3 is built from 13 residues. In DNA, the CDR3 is TGTGCCGGCAGTTTTTATGGTGGCACTGAAGCTTTCTTT. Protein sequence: CAGSFYGGTEAFF.

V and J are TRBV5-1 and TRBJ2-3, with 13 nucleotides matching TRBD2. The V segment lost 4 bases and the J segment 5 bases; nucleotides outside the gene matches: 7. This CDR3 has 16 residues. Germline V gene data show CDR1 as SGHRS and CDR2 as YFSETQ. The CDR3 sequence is CASSPGLAGEGDTQYF. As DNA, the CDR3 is TGCGCCAGCAGCCCCGGACTAGCGGGGGAAGGAGATACGCAGTATTTT.

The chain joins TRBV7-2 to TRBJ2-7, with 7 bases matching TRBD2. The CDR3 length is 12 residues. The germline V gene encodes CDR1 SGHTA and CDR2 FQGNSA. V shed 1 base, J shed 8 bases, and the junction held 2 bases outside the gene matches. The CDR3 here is CASSLGGGKQYF. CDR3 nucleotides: TGTGCCAGCAGCTTAGGCGGGGGAAAGCAGTACTTC.

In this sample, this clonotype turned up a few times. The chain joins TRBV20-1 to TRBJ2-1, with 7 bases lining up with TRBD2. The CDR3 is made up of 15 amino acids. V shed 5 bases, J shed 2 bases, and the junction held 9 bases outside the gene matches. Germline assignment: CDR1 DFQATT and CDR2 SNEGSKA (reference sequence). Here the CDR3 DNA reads TGCAGTGCTGGAAGCGGGACGTCTCCCTACAATGAGCAGTTCTTC. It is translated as CSAGSGTSPYNEQFF.

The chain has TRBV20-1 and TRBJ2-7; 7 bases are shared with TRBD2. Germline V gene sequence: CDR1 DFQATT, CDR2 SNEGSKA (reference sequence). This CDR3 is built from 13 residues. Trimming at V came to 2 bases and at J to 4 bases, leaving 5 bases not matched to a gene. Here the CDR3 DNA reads TGCAGTGCTAGAAAATCTAGCGGTTACGAGCAGTACTTC. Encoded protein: CSARKSSGYEQYF.

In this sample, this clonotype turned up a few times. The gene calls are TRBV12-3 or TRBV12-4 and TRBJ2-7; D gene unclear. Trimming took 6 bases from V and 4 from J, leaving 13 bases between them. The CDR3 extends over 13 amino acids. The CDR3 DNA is TGTGCCAGCAGCCCCAGGAACAAATACGAGCAGTACTTC. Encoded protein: CASSPRNKYEQYF.

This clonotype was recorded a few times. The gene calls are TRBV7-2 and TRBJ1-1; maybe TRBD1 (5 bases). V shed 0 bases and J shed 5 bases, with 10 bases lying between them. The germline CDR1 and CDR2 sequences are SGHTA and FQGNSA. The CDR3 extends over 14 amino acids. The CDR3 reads CASSLAAGRTEAFF. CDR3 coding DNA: TGTGCCAGCAGCTTAGCAGCAGGGAGGACTGAAGCTTTCTTT. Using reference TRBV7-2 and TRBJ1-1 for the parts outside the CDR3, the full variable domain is GAGVSQSPSNKVTEKGKDVELRCDPISGHTALYWYRQSLGQGLEFLIYFQGNSAPDKSGLPSDRFSAERTGGSVSTLTIQRTQQEDSAVYLCASSLAAGRTEAFFGQGTRLTVV.